This T cell receptor beta chain was sequenced in a study of cytomegalovirus exposure and HLA in healthy donors. TCRdb's copy holds only in-frame clones and misses some; the assay was immunoSEQ multiplex PCR. In the table there are roughly 150,000 clones, approximately 82% of which are singletons. The V gene's germline CDR1 is MNHNY and CDR2 SVGAGI (reference sequence). With 2 bases removed from V and 6 bases from J, the gap between germline ends came to 16 bases. This CDR3 has 15 amino acids. Study-wide results and limits: CMV antigen specificity was confirmed in vitro for three CMV-associated chains. Among TCR sequences, most were rare, though some public TCRs appeared in many donors.

As regards this clone: No antigen is known for it.

The rearrangement links TRBV6-6 to TRBJ1-1; D unclear. This TCR was sampled from a man aged 25-40 years in good health and CMV-seropositive. Sequencing was performed on PBMCs. CDR3 residues: CASSYSSGGQSEAFF. The DNA of the CDR3 is TGTGCCAGCAGTTACAGTTCCGGAGGGCAGTCTGAAGCTTTCTTT.